The entry that follows covers one T cell receptor (beta chain) sequence. Which antigen it targets is not known. No base qualities exist here, and no much larger clone lies one base off it. These data come from a study of pediatric ulcerative colitis (dated 2019 in TCRdb). The study in broad terms: Of the ulcerative colitis patients, 7 or 8 had pancolitis and two had left-sided colitis, and histology in every patient was consistent with ulcerative colitis. By Pediatric Ulcerative Colitis Activity Index, two patients had mild disease, several had moderate disease and three had acute severe colitis. From under 10 newly diagnosed, treatment-naive pediatric ulcerative colitis patients and a few non-IBD control children, paired blood and rectal samples were collected.

For CDR1 and CDR2, the germline V gene lists SGHRS and YFSETQ. The CDR3 runs 15 residues from the cysteine to the phenylalanine. CDR3 DNA is the only sequence kept; it has 45 bases, read in frame from the first base. V and J are trimmed by 4 bases and 0 bases, and the gene matches miss 6 bases of the junction. Through the immunoSEQ TRB Survey service, multiplex V and J primers were used to amplify rearranged CDR3 beta regions from genomic DNA. To keep sequencing depth the same across samples, survey-level depth of up to 500,000 reads per sample was applied. The libraries were purified and pooled, then sequenced using Illumina technology. In the authors' own workflow: immunoSEQ online tools were used for productive clonality, sample overlap, pairwise scatters, CDR3 beta length, V/D/J gene usage and productiveness. Calculated diversity was defined as the number of unique rearrangements divided by total templates times 100, and Shannon and Simpson indices were additionally computed. Z-score normalized data were analyzed by principal component analysis with the R prcomp function and the ggbiplot package. Blood-rectal clonal overlap within each subject was quantified with Morisita's index. Drawn from immuneACCESS, this table holds only the in-frame rearrangements with V and J called that TCRdb kept. Clones are partly lost; checked studies trace under half to an unresolved V gene and leave the rest unexplained. V and J calls and clone size are copied from that table; D and trimming were computed from the DNA. For this sample the table gives around 20,000 clones, of which around 74% were detected only once. The ten largest clones add up to 6.6% of the sample.

Study-wide conclusions, independent of this receptor: For technical reasons, substantially fewer templates were yielded by the blood samples of two patients, and these blood samples were excluded from blood-rectal overlap analysis. A couple of rectal CDR3 clonotypes turned up in every ulcerative colitis patient but in none of the controls. Because repertoires came from total lymphocyte DNA, patterns in rare subsets such as regulatory T cells may not be reflected. With only a handful of individuals, the healthy control group was small. Rectal pinch biopsies may have included blood-derived T cells, especially in patients with overt colitis. Autologous blood-rectal clonal overlap was significantly higher in ulcerative colitis patients than in controls, suggesting increased T cell trafficking to inflamed tissue. Features of the rectal repertoire distinguished controls, mild-moderate colitis patients and acute severe colitis patients, and in acute severe colitis, rectal diversity was reduced because of clonal expansions.

During colonoscopy, one to two pinch biopsies were obtained from the rectum for research. Before the diagnostic colonoscopy, none of the ulcerative colitis patients had been given immunosuppressive medication. Before DNA isolation, rectal biopsies were subjected to proteinase K digestion. The Wizard kit (Promega) was used to extract genomic DNA from the blood and intestinal samples. This receptor was identified in a boy younger than 18 with moderate ulcerative colitis. The specimen was gut tissue. The sequence links TRBV5-1 to TRBJ2-7; TRBD1 agrees with 8 junctional bases. In nucleotides, the sequence is TGCGCCAGCAGCCAAAGGACAGGGAGCTCCTACGAGCAGTACTTC. Its protein reads: CASSQRTGSSYEQYF.